A selection of T cell receptor beta chains follows, all from one sample in a study of shared clonotypes between healthy human individuals. The assay was immunoSEQ multiplex PCR, and TCRdb's table has in-frame clones only and misses some. This table has a few million clones, roughly nine tenths appearing once. The sequenced material came from naive CD4+ T cells sorted from blood. The receptors were gathered from a man younger than 35 in good health. The CDR3 runs from the conserved cysteine through the conserved F or W. Fields, in order: clone size, D gene, V gene, J gene, CDR3 protein, CDR3 DNA. The D gene is left open where the match is weak. Size is omitted from some rows. Given values are once, few, many or a class for expanded clones.

clone size: NA; D gene: NA; V gene: TRBV6-1; J gene: TRBJ1-2; CDR3 protein: CASSEDVGYGYTF; CDR3 DNA: TGTGCCAGCAGTGAAGATGTGGGCTATGGCTACACCTTC
clone size: once; D gene: NA; V gene: TRBV25-1; J gene: TRBJ1-6; CDR3 protein: CASSESDSGSGISPLHF; CDR3 DNA: TGTGCCAGCAGTGAATCGGACTCAGGTTCGGGAATCTCACCCCTCCACTTT
clone size: NA; D gene: NA; V gene: TRBV19; J gene: TRBJ2-3; CDR3 protein: CASSGTGLSSTDTQYF; CDR3 DNA: TGTGCCAGTAGTGGTACAGGGCTTTCTAGCACAGATACGCAGTATTTT
clone size: NA; D gene: TRBD2; V gene: TRBV11-2; J gene: TRBJ2-5; CDR3 protein: CASSLGGGSGLQYF; CDR3 DNA: TGTGCCAGCAGCTTAGGAGGCGGGAGTGGTCTCCAGTACTTC
clone size: NA; D gene: TRBD1; V gene: TRBV7-2; J gene: TRBJ2-1; CDR3 protein: CASSLPPGQSFFYNEQFF; CDR3 DNA: TGTGCCAGCAGCCTACCGCCGGGACAGAGTTTTTTCTACAATGAGCAGTTCTTC
clone size: NA; D gene: NA; V gene: TRBV11-2; J gene: TRBJ2-7; CDR3 protein: CASSLLYEQYF; CDR3 DNA: TGTGCCAGCAGCCTCCTCTACGAGCAGTACTTC
clone size: NA; D gene: NA; V gene: TRBV2; J gene: TRBJ1-3; CDR3 protein: CASTPGSHSGNTIYF; CDR3 DNA: TGTGCCAGCACCCCAGGGAGCCACTCTGGAAACACCATATATTTT
clone size: NA; D gene: NA; V gene: TRBV30; J gene: TRBJ1-5; CDR3 protein: CAWSKGGNSNQPQHF; CDR3 DNA: TGTGCCTGGAGTAAAGGGGGGAATAGCAATCAGCCCCAGCATTTT
clone size: NA; D gene: NA; V gene: TRBV6-4; J gene: TRBJ2-3; CDR3 protein: CASSDRTDTQYF; CDR3 DNA: TGTGCCAGCTCAGACCGCACAGATACGCAGTATTTT
clone size: NA; D gene: NA; V gene: TRBV7-9; J gene: TRBJ2-3; CDR3 protein: CASSLVGLGVDTQYF; CDR3 DNA: TGTGCCAGCAGCTTAGTGGGGCTAGGGGTTGATACGCAGTATTTT
clone size: NA; D gene: NA; V gene: TRBV7-9; J gene: TRBJ1-1; CDR3 protein: CASGDVGSTEAFF; CDR3 DNA: TGTGCCAGCGGCGATGTAGGGAGCACTGAAGCTTTCTTT
clone size: once; D gene: NA; V gene: TRBV6-8; J gene: TRBJ2-7; CDR3 protein: CANSTQGYEQYF; CDR3 DNA: TGTGCCAACAGTACACAGGGCTACGAGCAGTACTTC
clone size: NA; D gene: NA; V gene: TRBV7-9; J gene: TRBJ2-7; CDR3 protein: CASSGPGRQTWEQYF; CDR3 DNA: TGTGCCAGCAGCGGTCCGGGACGCCAGACGTGGGAGCAGTACTTC
clone size: once; D gene: TRBD1; V gene: TRBV5-1; J gene: TRBJ2-7; CDR3 protein: CASSPGQGSYEQYF; CDR3 DNA: TGCGCCAGCAGCCCCGGACAGGGCTCCTACGAGCAGTACTTC
clone size: NA; D gene: NA; V gene: TRBV6-5; J gene: TRBJ2-2; CDR3 protein: CASSYSGTNTGELFF; CDR3 DNA: TGTGCCAGCAGTTACTCCGGGACAAACACCGGGGAGCTGTTTTTT
clone size: NA; D gene: NA; V gene: TRBV29-1; J gene: TRBJ2-7; CDR3 protein: CSGMTGYEQYF; CDR3 DNA: TGCAGCGGGATGACAGGCTACGAGCAGTACTTC
clone size: NA; D gene: NA; V gene: TRBV5-1; J gene: TRBJ2-7; CDR3 protein: CASSLGDYEQYF; CDR3 DNA: TGCGCCAGCAGCTTGGGGGATTACGAGCAGTACTTC
clone size: NA; D gene: TRBD2; V gene: TRBV14; J gene: TRBJ2-1; CDR3 protein: CASSQVGLADSYNEQFF; CDR3 DNA: TGTGCCAGCAGCCAAGTGGGACTAGCGGATTCCTACAATGAGCAGTTCTTC
clone size: NA; D gene: TRBD1; V gene: TRBV30; J gene: TRBJ1-1; CDR3 protein: CAWKSRGGTEAFF; CDR3 DNA: TGTGCCTGGAAATCCAGGGGGGGCACTGAAGCTTTCTTT